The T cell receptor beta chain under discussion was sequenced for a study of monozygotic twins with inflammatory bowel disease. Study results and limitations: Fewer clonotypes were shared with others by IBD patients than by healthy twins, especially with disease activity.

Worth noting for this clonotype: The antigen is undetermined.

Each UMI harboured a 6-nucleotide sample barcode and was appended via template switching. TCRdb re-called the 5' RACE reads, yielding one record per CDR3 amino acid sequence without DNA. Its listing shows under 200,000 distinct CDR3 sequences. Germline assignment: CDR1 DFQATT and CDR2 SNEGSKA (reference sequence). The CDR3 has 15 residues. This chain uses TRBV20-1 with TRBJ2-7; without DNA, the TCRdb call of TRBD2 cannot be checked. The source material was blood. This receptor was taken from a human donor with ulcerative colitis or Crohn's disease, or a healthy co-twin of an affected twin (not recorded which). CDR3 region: CSASLTSGSSYEQYF.